The rows below give T cell receptor beta chains drawn from one sample of a study of T-cell memory formation after mild COVID-19. A single record per CDR3 protein comes from TCRdb applying MiXCR to the 5' RACE reads. The profile shows about 200,000 distinct CDR3 sequences, over 9.5% of them singletons. Sequences were obtained from PBMCs or a T cell subset sorted from them (not recorded which). All receptors derive from a man in his late teens or twenties who had mild COVID-19 (a few samples of this study predate the infection). Cell type and time point are not known. Each CDR3 is given with its conserved first and last residue. A D gene is named only where the DNA matches it firmly. Only part of the rows carry a size: once, few, many, or a class if the clone is expanded.

cdr3_length | j_call | v_call | clone_size | d_call | cdr3_nt | cdr3_aa
15 | TRBJ2-3 | TRBV29-1 | few | TRBD1 | TGCAGCGTTGCACAGGGGGCGAGTAGCACAGATACGCAGTATTTT | CSVAQGASSTDTQYF
12 | TRBJ2-5 | TRBV20-1 | few | TRBD1 | TGCAGCCTGGGGGACAGGCAAGAGACCCAGTACTTC | CSLGDRQETQYF
13 | TRBJ2-7 | TRBV29-1 | . | . | TGCAGCGGTACCGGGGGCGCTTCCTACGAGCAGTACTTC | CSGTGGASYEQYF
10 | TRBJ1-1 | TRBV20-1 | many | . | TGCAGTGCTAGAGACAATGAAGCTTTCTTT | CSARDNEAFF
15 | TRBJ2-7 | TRBV10-3 | few | . | TGTGCCATCAGTGAGTCCATAGGGGCAATCTACGAGCAGTACTTC | CAISESIGAIYEQYF
15 | TRBJ1-5 | TRBV15 | few | . | TGTGCCACCAGCAGAGATTACGGGTTTTCTCAGCCCCAGCATTTT | CATSRDYGFSQPQHF
15 | TRBJ2-2 | TRBV6-5 | many | TRBD1 | TGTGCCAGCAGGGAACAGGGGCTCTCCACCGGGGAGCTGTTTTTT | CASREQGLSTGELFF
13 | TRBJ1-4 | TRBV6-2/TRBV6-3 | . | . | TGTGCCAGCAAGCCTGCAACTAATGAAAAACTGTTTTTT | CASKPATNEKLFF
15 | TRBJ2-7 | TRBV10-3 | few | TRBD1 | TGTGCCATCAGTGAAGGGACAGGGGGGTCCTACGAGCAGTACTTC | CAISEGTGGSYEQYF
12 | TRBJ1-5 | TRBV7-2 | . | . | TGTGCCAGCAGCATACAGGGCCAGCCCCAGCATTTT | CASSIQGQPQHF
17 | TRBJ1-6 | TRBV4-2 | few | TRBD1 | TGTGCCAGCAGCCAAACCCGGGACAGCGATTATAATTCACCCCTCCACTTT | CASSQTRDSDYNSPLHF
13 | TRBJ2-5 | TRBV12-3/TRBV12-4 | few | . | TGTGCCAGCAGTTTTTCGAGGGAAGAGACCCAGTACTTC | CASSFSREETQYF
13 | TRBJ1-1 | TRBV7-2 | many | . | TGTGCCAGCAGTAACAGGAAGAACACTGAAGCTTTCTTT | CASSNRKNTEAFF
19 | TRBJ2-3 | TRBV7-3 | few | TRBD2 | TGTGCCAGCAGCCCGGGGTGGGCTAGCGGGAACGCATTCACAGATACGCAGTATTTT | CASSPGWASGNAFTDTQYF
13 | TRBJ1-6 | TRBV6-6 | many | . | TGTGCCAGCGATTCCCAGGATATTCAGGCCCTCCACTTT | CASDSQDIQALHF
15 | TRBJ1-5 | TRBV25-1 | . | . | TGTGCCAGCAGTGAAAGTGGGCCGTTCAATCAGCCCCAGCATTTT | CASSESGPFNQPQHF
15 | TRBJ1-3 | TRBV5-1 | . | . | TGCGCCAGCAGCTATGGGGGTCCCTCTGGAAACACCATATATTTT | CASSYGGPSGNTIYF
15 | TRBJ2-7 | TRBV7-2 | . | TRBD2 | TGTGCCAGCAGCATTCTAGCGGGGGATTCCTACGAGCAGTACTTC | CASSILAGDSYEQYF
13 | TRBJ1-1 | TRBV20-1 | few | . | TGCAGTGCTAGAGAGGCGGGGCACACTGAAGCTTTCTTT | CSAREAGHTEAFF
15 | TRBJ1-1 | TRBV19 | few | . | TGTGCCAGTACCCCGCCGGGACTGCCGAACACTGAAGCTTTCTTT | CASTPPGLPNTEAFF
17 | TRBJ2-1 | TRBV5-1 | . | TRBD2 | TGCGCCAGCAGCACCGGACTAGCGGGGGGGCCCTACAATGAGCAGTTCTTC | CASSTGLAGGPYNEQFF
13 | TRBJ2-1 | TRBV2 | few | . | TGTGCCAGCATCGAGGCCCGTTATGGGGAGCAGTTCTTC | CASIEARYGEQFF
11 | TRBJ2-3 | TRBV7-9 | few | . | TGTGCCAGCACGAAGGGGGATGCGCAGTATTTT | CASTKGDAQYF
15 | TRBJ2-2 | TRBV20-1 | few | TRBD2 | TGCAGTGCTAGAGATCGGCGCGGGGGGGCCGGGGAGCTGTTTTTT | CSARDRRGGAGELFF
23 | TRBJ1-1 | TRBV12-3/TRBV12-4 | few | . | TGTGCCAGCAGTTTTCGTTTCTGGGGATCTCAACCCGGGACGGCTGTATCGAACACTGAAGCTTTCTTT | CASSFRFWGSQPGTAVSNTEAFF
14 | TRBJ1-5 | TRBV12-3/TRBV12-4 | . | . | TGTGCCAGCAGTTTAGCAGGGTCCGGGCAGCCCCAGCATTTT | CASSLAGSGQPQHF
14 | TRBJ1-5 | TRBV5-1 | . | . | TGCGCCAGCAGTCCCGGGACTAGCAATCAGCCCCAGCATTTT | CASSPGTSNQPQHF
17 | TRBJ2-1 | TRBV6-6 | . | TRBD1 | TGTGCCAGCAGTTACCCCCAGACAGGGTACCAACGAAATGAGCAGTTCTTC | CASSYPQTGYQRNEQFF
12 | TRBJ1-1 | TRBV20-1 | . | . | TGCAGTGCTAGCCCCTTAGGGACTGAAGCTTTCTTT | CSASPLGTEAFF
11 | TRBJ2-7 | TRBV4-2 | many | . | TGTGCCAGCTCGCTAGAGGGCGAGCAGTACTTC | CASSLEGEQYF
15 | TRBJ2-1 | TRBV28 | few | . | TGTGCCAGCAGCAAGGGTGCAGTCCTCCACAATGAGCAGTTCTTC | CASSKGAVLHNEQFF
14 | TRBJ1-2 | TRBV15 | few | . | TGTGCCACCAGTCCCCCCGGCCGATACTATGGCTACACCTTC | CATSPPGRYYGYTF
16 | TRBJ2-1 | TRBV5-1 | many | . | TGCGCCAGCAGCCCCGGCGGGACTGCAACGTACAATGAGCAGTTCTTC | CASSPGGTATYNEQFF
14 | TRBJ2-5 | TRBV20-1 | . | TRBD2 | TGCAGTGACAAAGGTCCTAGCGGGGTGGAGACCCAGTACTTC | CSDKGPSGVETQYF
15 | TRBJ1-4 | TRBV5-1 | . | TRBD1 | TGCGCCAGCAGCTTGGTAACAGGGGGAGATGAAAAACTGTTTTTT | CASSLVTGGDEKLFF
14 | TRBJ1-4 | TRBV20-1 | . | . | TGCAGTGCTAGAGCAGGGGCCCACAACGAAAAACTGTTTTTT | CSARAGAHNEKLFF
16 | TRBJ2-3 | TRBV2 | many | TRBD2 | TGTGCCAGCAGTACTAGCGGGGGGGCCGGCACAGATACGCAGTATTTT | CASSTSGGAGTDTQYF
12 | TRBJ2-3 | TRBV7-8 | few | . | TGTGCCAGCAGCTTCCCAGGGGAAACGCAGTATTTT | CASSFPGETQYF
17 | TRBJ1-5 | TRBV6-6 | many | . | TGTGCCAGCAGCCTCCCCCGGGACTTAAGTAGCAATCAGCCCCAGCATTTT | CASSLPRDLSSNQPQHF
16 | TRBJ2-4 | TRBV6-5 | . | . | TGTGCCAGCAGTTACTCGATAGGGCTAGCCAAAAACATTCAGTACTTC | CASSYSIGLAKNIQYF
16 | TRBJ2-6 | TRBV4-1 | many | . | TGCGCCAGCAGCGGGATGTGGACAGCTGGGGCCAACGTCCTGACTTTC | CASSGMWTAGANVLTF
15 | TRBJ2-7 | TRBV7-8 | . | TRBD1 | TGTGCCAGCAGCTCCCACAGGACAGGCCGCTACGAGCAGTACTTC | CASSSHRTGRYEQYF
13 | TRBJ1-2 | TRBV5-1 | . | TRBD1 | TGCGCCAGCGGGGACAGGGTCCCCTATGGCTACACCTTC | CASGDRVPYGYTF
15 | TRBJ2-6 | TRBV28 | . | TRBD1 | TGTGCCAGCATCCAGGGACAGACTGGGGCCAACGTCCTGACTTTC | CASIQGQTGANVLTF
13 | TRBJ1-6 | TRBV11-2 | . | TRBD1 | TGTGCCAGCGGACCGGGACAGGGGACACCCCTCCACTTT | CASGPGQGTPLHF
19 | TRBJ2-2 | TRBV7-2 | many | TRBD2 | TGTGCCAGCAGCTTAGGACCGCGGCTAGCGGGGGCCCTCACCGGGGAGCTGTTTTTT | CASSLGPRLAGALTGELFF
17 | TRBJ2-1 | TRBV6-5 | . | TRBD2 | TGTGCCAGCAGTTACTCGGGGACTAGCGGGGGTTGGGGAGAGCAGTTCTTC | CASSYSGTSGGWGEQFF
16 | TRBJ2-3 | TRBV27 | . | TRBD2 | TGTGCCAGCAGTTTATGGGCTCCGGGGGGTGCAGATACGCAGTATTTT | CASSLWAPGGADTQYF
14 | TRBJ2-1 | TRBV11-1 | few | . | TGTGCCAGCAGCATAAAATATTGGGTCAATGAGCAGTTCTTC | CASSIKYWVNEQFF
14 | TRBJ1-2 | TRBV18 | few | . | TGTGCCAGCTCAAAAAGCGAGGTGGAGGGAGGCTACACCTTC | CASSKSEVEGGYTF
12 | TRBJ1-2 | TRBV29-1 | . | . | TGCAGCGTTCTACAGTTTAACTATGGCTACACCTTC | CSVLQFNYGYTF
18 | TRBJ2-5 | TRBV4-2 | medium-sized | TRBD2 | TGTGCCAGCAGCCAAGAAGAGAATAGCGGGGGACACCAAGAGACCCAGTACTTC | CASSQEENSGGHQETQYF
18 | TRBJ2-7 | TRBV9 | . | TRBD2 | TGTGCCAGCAGCGTAGGTACTAGCGGAAGCGATTTTACCTACGAGCAGTACTTC | CASSVGTSGSDFTYEQYF